The source of this T cell receptor (beta chain) is a study of T cell repertoires in cytomegalovirus infection. Using its own MiXCR run on the reads, TCRdb lists one record per CDR3 protein. The sample includes some 310,000 distinct CDR3 sequences, roughly 25% of them seen just once. Turning to this clonotype: Its antigen is as yet unknown.

Trimming removed 6 bases at V and 4 bases at J, with 13 bases between. The CDR3 runs 14 residues. CDR1 LNHDA and CDR2 SQIVND come from the germline V gene (reference sequence). This sequence originates from a human donor in good health (CMV status not recorded). Some clones in this sample may be carry-over from other donors' samples. This chain links TRBV19 with TRBJ1-3; D gene ambiguous. This specimen consisted of cultured PBMCs, obtained from culture after CMV antigen stimulation. This CDR3 is CASRARDLGNTIYF. The CDR3 nucleotides read TGTGCCAGTAGAGCTCGGGATCTCGGAAACACCATATATTTT.